Reported below is one TCR beta chain. CDR1 is SGHVS and CDR2 is FQNEAQ in the germline V gene. This CDR3 region has 16 residues. Trimming removed 5 bases from V and 2 bases from J; junction bases left unmatched: 10. This sample is drawn from a study of blood T cell repertoires in COVID-19. Whole-study context: COVID-19 samples collected from the United States, Italy and Spain covered acute and convalescent phases. T cells, B-cell-depleted T cells, or PBMCs supplied cDNA or gDNA.

Enrolment of Seattle patients took place during active infection, and they were followed longitudinally. Sequencing used immunoSEQ multiplex PCR; TCRdb keeps in-frame clones, though not all of them. The sample lists roughly 200,000 clones, over 65% seen once, with around a sixth in the top ten. This sequence was found in a person aged 70 to 80 with COVID-19, enrolled during active disease. This chain joins TRBV7-8 and TRBJ2-7; 9 bases agree with TRBD2. The specimen sequenced was peripheral blood. The CDR3 sequence is CASSPQLAGLPYEQYF. The DNA for the CDR3 is TGTGCCAGCAGCCCGCAGCTAGCGGGGCTCCCCTACGAGCAGTACTTC.